The rows below give T cell receptor beta chains drawn from one sample of a study of identical twins. In TCRdb, the 5' RACE reads were re-called with MiXCR into one record per CDR3 protein. This sample has roughly 540,000 distinct CDR3 sequences, with roughly a fifth found just once. These data were also reused for a study on T cells expressing NK-cell markers.

Sequencing was carried out using CD4+ T cells sorted from blood. The receptors here all came from a woman aged 18 to 35 in good health. Both conserved end residues are part of each CDR3. A D gene is named only where the DNA matches it firmly. Only some rows state a clone size, as once, few, many or a class for expanded clones.

-	TRBV18	TRBD2	TRBJ2-1	TGTGCCAGCTCACCCCTAACTAGCGGGGGGTACAATGAGCAGTTCTTC	CASSPLTSGGYNEQFF
-	TRBV12-3/TRBV12-4	TRBD1	TRBJ1-2	TGTGCCAGCAGTTTTGGGACAGGAGGTGGCTACACCTTC	CASSFGTGGGYTF
few	TRBV7-9	TRBD1	TRBJ2-3	TGTGCCAGCAGCCCCTACAGGGGGCGCGAAGATACGCAGTATTTT	CASSPYRGREDTQYF
-	TRBV12-3/TRBV12-4	-	TRBJ1-1	TGTGCCAGCAGCGCCCGTAACAGGCACACTGAAGCTTTCTTT	CASSARNRHTEAFF
-	TRBV6-1	-	TRBJ2-2	TGTGCCAGCAGTGAAAAAGGGATCGGGGAGCTGTTTTTT	CASSEKGIGELFF
few	TRBV12-5	-	TRBJ2-5	TGTGCTAGTGGTTTGGTCCGAGAGACCCAGTACTTC	CASGLVRETQYF
few	TRBV6-5	-	TRBJ2-7	TGTGCCAGCAGTCAAGACAGGAGCGAGCAGTACTTC	CASSQDRSEQYF
many	TRBV18	-	TRBJ2-3	TGTGCCAGCTCTGCAATCACAAGCCCCGCAGATACGCAGTATTTT	CASSAITSPADTQYF
many	TRBV12-3/TRBV12-4	-	TRBJ1-6	TGTGCCAGCAGTTTATATAATTCACCCCTCCACTTT	CASSLYNSPLHF
many	TRBV7-7	-	TRBJ2-2	TGTGCTAGCAGCTTAGATCCGAACACCGGGGAGCTGTTTTTT	CASSLDPNTGELFF
few	TRBV6-5	TRBD1	TRBJ1-6	TGTGCCAGCAGTTACAGGGGGCGAGTTGATTCACCCCTCCACTTT	CASSYRGRVDSPLHF
-	TRBV20-1	TRBD2	TRBJ2-3	TGCACCGCCCTAGCGGGAGGGGGGGGTACGCAGTATTTT	CTALAGGGGTQYF
few	TRBV4-1	-	TRBJ2-4	TGCGCCAGCAGCCAAGTCGGGCTAGCCAAAAACATTCAGTACTTC	CASSQVGLAKNIQYF
few	TRBV15	TRBD2	TRBJ2-1	TGTGCCACGGGGGCTCCAGCGGGGGTTGAGCAGTTCTTC	CATGAPAGVEQFF
-	TRBV12-3/TRBV12-4	TRBD2	TRBJ2-2	TGTGCCAGCAGCCCTAGCGGGAGTCTCGCCGGGGAGCTGTTTTTT	CASSPSGSLAGELFF
-	TRBV20-1	-	TRBJ2-1	TGCAGTGCTAGAATGGGACCGGACAATGAGCAGTTCTTC	CSARMGPDNEQFF
once	TRBV4-3	TRBD2	TRBJ2-2	TGCGCCAGCAGCCAGACGTCTAGCGGGAGAGGGACCGGGGAGCTGTTTTTT	CASSQTSSGRGTGELFF
few	TRBV6-5	-	TRBJ2-7	TGTGCCAGCAGTTACTCACCCCGGGGCGCCTACGAGCAGTACTTC	CASSYSPRGAYEQYF
few	TRBV7-9	-	TRBJ1-2	TGTGCCAGCAGCGAGGGAGGATTTGGCTATGGCTACACCTTC	CASSEGGFGYGYTF
-	TRBV6-1	-	TRBJ2-7	TGTGCCAGCGGCGTCCGGGACGTACCCTACGAGCAGTACTTC	CASGVRDVPYEQYF
-	TRBV4-2	-	TRBJ1-5	TGTGCCAGCAGCCAAGGAGGGGGAGATCAGCCCCAGCATTTT	CASSQGGGDQPQHF
many	TRBV20-1	-	TRBJ2-7	TGCAGTGCTAGAGACAATACAGGGAGCTCCTACGAGCAGTACTTC	CSARDNTGSSYEQYF
few	TRBV7-6	TRBD1	TRBJ2-5	TGTGCCAGCAGCCCCTGGACAGGGGATCCAGAGACCCAGTACTTC	CASSPWTGDPETQYF
-	TRBV5-1	-	TRBJ1-2	TGCGCCAGCAGCTTGGGGCGTACGGGCACTAACTATGGCTACACCTTC	CASSLGRTGTNYGYTF
few	TRBV20-1	-	TRBJ1-2	TGCAGTGCTAGGCACAGGTTCGACTATGGCTACACCTTC	CSARHRFDYGYTF
-	TRBV7-9	TRBD2	TRBJ2-3	TGTGCCAGCAGCCGAGGGACTAGCGGCACAGATACGCAGTATTTT	CASSRGTSGTDTQYF
few	TRBV20-1	-	TRBJ2-5	TGCAGTGCTAGAGGGGACGGCTACCGAGGGACCCAGTACTTC	CSARGDGYRGTQYF
few	TRBV20-1	-	TRBJ1-1	TGCAGTGCTCAGTCACAGGGAGAAGCTTTCTTT	CSAQSQGEAFF
few	TRBV6-1	TRBD2	TRBJ2-2	TGTGCCAGCACACGGACTAGCGGGGCTAACACCGGGGAGCTGTTTTTT	CASTRTSGANTGELFF
many	TRBV20-1	-	TRBJ1-5	TGCAGTGCCGCAGGATCTCAGCCCCAGCATTTT	CSAAGSQPQHF
-	TRBV3-1	TRBD2	TRBJ2-1	TGTGCCAGCAGCCAAGGGTCAATCTTGGGACTAGCGAGCAATGAGCAGTTCTTC	CASSQGSILGLASNEQFF
-	TRBV4-2	-	TRBJ2-3	TGTGCCAGCACCAGGTATCGCGGTCCCACAGATACGCAGTATTTT	CASTRYRGPTDTQYF
few	TRBV29-1	-	TRBJ2-1	TGCAGCGTTGCGTCGGGGCCAAATGAGCAGTTCTTC	CSVASGPNEQFF
few	TRBV25-1	-	TRBJ2-1	TGTGCCAGCAGTGTGCGGGTTGGGAATGAGCAGTTCTTC	CASSVRVGNEQFF
-	TRBV6-2/TRBV6-3	-	TRBJ2-1	TGTGCCAGCAAGCCTCTTAGCGGATACTCCTACAATGAGCAGTTCTTC	CASKPLSGYSYNEQFF
-	TRBV5-1	-	TRBJ1-6	TGCGCCAGCAGCTTCGATGGATACTATAATTCACCCCTCCACTTT	CASSFDGYYNSPLHF
-	TRBV19	-	TRBJ2-1	TGTGCCAGTAGTTCGCCGGCGGGGGCTTCCTACAATGAGCAGTTCTTC	CASSSPAGASYNEQFF
-	TRBV4-3	-	TRBJ2-4	TGCGCCAGCAGCCAAGAGCCAGCGGTGGGGGGGCAAAACATTCAGTACTTC	CASSQEPAVGGQNIQYF
-	TRBV4-2	-	TRBJ1-2	TGTGCCAGCAGCCAAGATCGGTTTGGCTACACCTTC	CASSQDRFGYTF
few	TRBV7-2	-	TRBJ2-3	TGTGCCAGCAGCGGTATGAGCACAGATACGCAGTATTTT	CASSGMSTDTQYF
many	TRBV12-3/TRBV12-4	TRBD1	TRBJ2-2	TGTGCCAGCAGGGGGACAGCCTCGAACACCGGGGAGCTGTTTTTT	CASRGTASNTGELFF
-	TRBV7-3	-	TRBJ2-5	TGTGCCAGCAGCTTGTTCAGTTCAGAGACCCAGTACTTC	CASSLFSSETQYF
few	TRBV5-1	TRBD2	TRBJ2-3	TGCGCCAGCAGCGCCTCGGGGAGGGAGACAGATACGCAGTATTTT	CASSASGRETDTQYF
-	TRBV4-2	-	TRBJ2-5	TGTGCCAGCAGCCAAGTCGAGCTGGGGGAGACCCAGTACTTC	CASSQVELGETQYF
-	TRBV27	-	TRBJ1-2	TGTGCCAGCAGTCTCCGCAGGGGATTAGGCTACACCTTC	CASSLRRGLGYTF